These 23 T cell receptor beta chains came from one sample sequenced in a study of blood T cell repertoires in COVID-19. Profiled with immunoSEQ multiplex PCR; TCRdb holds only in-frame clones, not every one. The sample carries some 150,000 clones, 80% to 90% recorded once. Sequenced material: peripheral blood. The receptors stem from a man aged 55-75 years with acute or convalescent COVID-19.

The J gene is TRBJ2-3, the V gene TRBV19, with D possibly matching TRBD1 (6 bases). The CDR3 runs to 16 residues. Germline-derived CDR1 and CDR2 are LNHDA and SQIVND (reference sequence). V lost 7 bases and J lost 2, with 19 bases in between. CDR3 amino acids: CASTRWGQGTTDTQYF. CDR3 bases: TGTGCCAGTACCAGATGGGGGCAGGGGACCACAGATACGCAGTATTTT.

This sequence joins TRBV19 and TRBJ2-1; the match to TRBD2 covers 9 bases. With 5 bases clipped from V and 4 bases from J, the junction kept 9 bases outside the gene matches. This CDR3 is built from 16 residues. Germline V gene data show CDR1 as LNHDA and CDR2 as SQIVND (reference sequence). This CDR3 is CASSPRGSGGYNEQFF. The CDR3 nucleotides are TGTGCCAGTAGTCCCCGGGGTAGCGGGGGTTACAATGAGCAGTTCTTC.

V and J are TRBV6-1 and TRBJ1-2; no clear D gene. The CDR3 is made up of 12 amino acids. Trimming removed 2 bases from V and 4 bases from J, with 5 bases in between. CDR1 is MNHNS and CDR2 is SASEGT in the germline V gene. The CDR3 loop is CASSELSYGYTF. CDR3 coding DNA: TGTGCCAGCAGTGAACTGAGCTATGGCTACACCTTC.

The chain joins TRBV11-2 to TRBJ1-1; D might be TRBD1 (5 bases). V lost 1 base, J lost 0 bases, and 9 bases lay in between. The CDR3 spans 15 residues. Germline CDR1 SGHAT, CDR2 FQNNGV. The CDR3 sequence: CASSLGQGMNTEAFF. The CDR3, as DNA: TGTGCCAGCAGCTTAGGTCAGGGCATGAACACTGAAGCTTTCTTT.

CDR3 sequence (DNA): TGTGCCAGCATGGACACCTACGGGCATGGCTACACCTTC. Its protein product is CASMDTYGHGYTF. The gene calls are TRBV12-3 or TRBV12-4 and TRBJ1-2, with D possibly being TRBD1 (5 bases). V gave up 7 bases and J gave up 6 bases, with 15 bases separating them. The CDR3 sequence is 13 residues long.

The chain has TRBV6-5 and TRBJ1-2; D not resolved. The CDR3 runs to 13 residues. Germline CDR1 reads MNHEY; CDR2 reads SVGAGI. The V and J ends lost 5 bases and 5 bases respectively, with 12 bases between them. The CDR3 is CASSLIGSYGYTF. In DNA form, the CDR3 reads TGTGCCAGCAGTCTGATCGGGAGTTATGGCTACACCTTC.

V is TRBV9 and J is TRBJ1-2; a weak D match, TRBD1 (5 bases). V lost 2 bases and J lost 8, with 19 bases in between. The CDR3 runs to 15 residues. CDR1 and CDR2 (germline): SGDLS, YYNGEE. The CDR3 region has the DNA TGTGCCAGCAGCGTCCAAATCGGGGGATCGGGGGGCTACACCTTC. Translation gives CASSVQIGGSGGYTF.

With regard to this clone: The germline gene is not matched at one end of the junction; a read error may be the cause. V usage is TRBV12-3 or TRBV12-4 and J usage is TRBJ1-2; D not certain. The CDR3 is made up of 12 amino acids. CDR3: CASSLARGGYTF. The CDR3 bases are TGTGCCAGCAGTCTAGCCCGAGGTGGCTACACCTTC.

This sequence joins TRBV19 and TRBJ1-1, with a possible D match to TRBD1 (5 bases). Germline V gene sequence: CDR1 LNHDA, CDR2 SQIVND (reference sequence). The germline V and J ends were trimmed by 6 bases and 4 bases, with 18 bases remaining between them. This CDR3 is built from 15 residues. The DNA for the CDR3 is TGTGCCAGTAGCAAATACCAGGGCGTTGGCACTGAAGCTTTCTTT. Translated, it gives CASSKYQGVGTEAFF.

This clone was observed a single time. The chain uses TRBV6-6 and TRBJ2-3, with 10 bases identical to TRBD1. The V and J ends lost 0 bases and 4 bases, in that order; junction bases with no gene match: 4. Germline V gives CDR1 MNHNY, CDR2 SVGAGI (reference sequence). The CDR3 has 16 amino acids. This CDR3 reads CASSYSAGQGADTQYF. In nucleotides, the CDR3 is TGTGCCAGCAGTTACTCGGCTGGACAGGGGGCAGATACGCAGTATTTT.

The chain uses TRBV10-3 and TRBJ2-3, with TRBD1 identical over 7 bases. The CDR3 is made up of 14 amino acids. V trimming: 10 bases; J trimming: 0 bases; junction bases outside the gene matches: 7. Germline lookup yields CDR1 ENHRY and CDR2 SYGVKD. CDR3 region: CATAKGGSTDTQYF. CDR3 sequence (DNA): TGTGCCACAGCAAAAGGGGGCAGCACAGATACGCAGTATTTT.

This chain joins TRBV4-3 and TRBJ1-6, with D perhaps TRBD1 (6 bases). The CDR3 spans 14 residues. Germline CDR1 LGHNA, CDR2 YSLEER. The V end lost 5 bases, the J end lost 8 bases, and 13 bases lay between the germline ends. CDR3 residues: CASSSRDTHSPLHF. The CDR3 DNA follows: TGCGCCAGCAGCTCTCGGGACACACATTCACCCCTCCACTTT.

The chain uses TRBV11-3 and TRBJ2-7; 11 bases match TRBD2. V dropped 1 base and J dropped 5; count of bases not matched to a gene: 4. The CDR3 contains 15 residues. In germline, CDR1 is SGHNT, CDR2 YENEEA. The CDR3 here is CASSLATSGGHEQYF. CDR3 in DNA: TGTGCCAGCAGCTTAGCTACTAGCGGGGGCCACGAGCAGTACTTC.

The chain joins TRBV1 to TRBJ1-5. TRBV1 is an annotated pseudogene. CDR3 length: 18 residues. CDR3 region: CTSSQDDYERDRNQPQHF. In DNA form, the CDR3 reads TGCACCAGCAGCCAAGATGATTATGAGAGGGATCGCAATCAGCCCCAGCATTTT.

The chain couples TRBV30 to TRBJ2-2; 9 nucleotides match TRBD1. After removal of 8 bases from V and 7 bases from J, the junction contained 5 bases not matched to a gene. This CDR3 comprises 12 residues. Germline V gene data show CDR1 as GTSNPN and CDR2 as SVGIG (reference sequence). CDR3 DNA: TGTGCCCGCCTGGACAGGGGCGGGGAGCTGTTTTTT. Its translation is CARLDRGGELFF.

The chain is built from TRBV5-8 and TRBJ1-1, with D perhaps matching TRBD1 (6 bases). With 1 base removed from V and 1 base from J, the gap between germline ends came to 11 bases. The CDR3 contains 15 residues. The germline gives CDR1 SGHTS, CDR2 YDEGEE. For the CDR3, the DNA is TGTGCCAGCAGCTTGCCAGGGGTTCAGAACACTGAAGCTTTCTTT. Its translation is CASSLPGVQNTEAFF.

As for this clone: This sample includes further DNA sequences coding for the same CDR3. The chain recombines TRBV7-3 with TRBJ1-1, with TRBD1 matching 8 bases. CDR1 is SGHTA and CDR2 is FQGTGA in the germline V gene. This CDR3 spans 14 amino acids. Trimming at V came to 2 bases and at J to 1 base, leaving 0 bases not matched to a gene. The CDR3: CASSLGTGNTEAFF. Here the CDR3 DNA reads TGTGCCAGCAGCTTAGGGACAGGGAACACTGAAGCTTTCTTT.

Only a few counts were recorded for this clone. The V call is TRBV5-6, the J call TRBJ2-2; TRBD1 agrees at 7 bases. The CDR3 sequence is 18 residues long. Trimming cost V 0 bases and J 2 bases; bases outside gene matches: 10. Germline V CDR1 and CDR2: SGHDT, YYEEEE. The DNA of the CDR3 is TGTGCCAGCAGCTTGGTAGTCTACAGGGGTTCAAACACCGGGGAGCTGTTTTTT. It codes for CASSLVVYRGSNTGELFF.

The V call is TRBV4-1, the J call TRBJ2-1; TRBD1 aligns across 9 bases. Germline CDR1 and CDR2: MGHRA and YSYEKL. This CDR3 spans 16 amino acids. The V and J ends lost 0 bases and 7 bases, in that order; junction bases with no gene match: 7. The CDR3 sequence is CASSQEWTGASNEQFF. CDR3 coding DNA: TGCGCCAGCAGCCAAGAGTGGACAGGGGCGAGTAATGAGCAGTTCTTC.

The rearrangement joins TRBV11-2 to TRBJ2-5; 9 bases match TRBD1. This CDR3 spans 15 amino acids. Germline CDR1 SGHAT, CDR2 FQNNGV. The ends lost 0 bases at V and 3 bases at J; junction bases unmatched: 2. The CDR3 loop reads CASSLDGQGKETQYF. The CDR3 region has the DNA TGTGCCAGCAGCTTAGATGGACAGGGGAAAGAGACCCAGTACTTC.

In DNA form, the CDR3 reads TGTGCCAGCAGTGAAGTGGGGGCAATGAGGGCTGGCTACACCTTC. Amino acids: CASSEVGAMRAGYTF. The rearrangement joins TRBV6-1 to TRBJ1-2, with TRBD1 as a possible D gene (6 bases). Trimming took 1 base from V and 7 from J, leaving 16 bases between them. The V gene's germline CDR1 is MNHNS and CDR2 SASEGT. This CDR3 is built from 15 residues.

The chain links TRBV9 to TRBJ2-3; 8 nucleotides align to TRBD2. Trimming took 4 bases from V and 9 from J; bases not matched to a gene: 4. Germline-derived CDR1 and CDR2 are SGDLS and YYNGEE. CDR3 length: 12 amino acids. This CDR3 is CASSQRGGTQYF. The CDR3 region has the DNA TGTGCCAGCAGCCAACGGGGGGGGACGCAGTATTTT.

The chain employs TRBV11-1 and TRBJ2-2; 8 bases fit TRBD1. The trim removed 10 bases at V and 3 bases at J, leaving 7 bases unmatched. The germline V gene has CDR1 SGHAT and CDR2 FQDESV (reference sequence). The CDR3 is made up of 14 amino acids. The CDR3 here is CATTDREYTGELFF. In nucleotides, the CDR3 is TGTGCCACCACGGACAGGGAGTACACCGGGGAGCTGTTTTTT. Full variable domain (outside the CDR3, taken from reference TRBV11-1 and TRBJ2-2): EAEVAQSPRYKITEKSQAVAFWCDPISGHATLYWYRQILGQGPELLVQFQDESVVDDSQLPKDRFSAERLKGVDSTLKIQPAELGDSAMYLCATTDREYTGELFFGEGSRLTVL.